These T cell receptor beta chains were read from a single sample in a study of cytomegalovirus exposure and HLA in healthy donors. Generated by immunoSEQ multiplex PCR, the TCRdb table keeps only in-frame clones and is missing some. This sample has about 56,000 clones, with roughly nine tenths found just once. The sequenced material came from PBMCs. All receptors come from a man between 18 and 29 years old in good health and CMV-seronegative. CDR3s include the opening cysteine and the closing phenylalanine or tryptophan. The order of the fields is V gene, J gene, clone size, D gene, CDR3 DNA, CDR3 protein. A D gene is named only where the DNA matches it firmly. Rows give clone size only sometimes, using once, few, many, or a class for an expanded clone.

TRBV10-3	TRBJ1-2	.	.	TGTGCCATCAGTGACCCTGGACAGTTCCGAATTGGTGGCTACACCTTC	CAISDPGQFRIGGYTF
TRBV5-6	TRBJ1-2	.	TRBD1	TGTGCCAGCAGCCTGGGACAGAACTATGGCTACACCTTC	CASSLGQNYGYTF
TRBV7-9	TRBJ2-7	.	TRBD2	TGTGCCAGCAGCTTAGGACTAGCTCACTACGAGCAGTACTTC	CASSLGLAHYEQYF
TRBV15	TRBJ2-3	.	TRBD1	TGTGCCACCAGCAGAGCTGGGGACAGGGGGCAAGATACGCAGTATTTT	CATSRAGDRGQDTQYF
TRBV6-5	TRBJ1-3	.	.	TGTGCCAGCAGCCGACTTGGAAACACCATATATTTT	CASSRLGNTIYF
TRBV25-1	TRBJ1-1	.	.	TGTGCCAGCGAGGGGGGGTTGTATGAAGCTTTCTTT	CASEGGLYEAFF
TRBV19	TRBJ1-2	.	.	TGTGCCAGTAGTATAGGGTGGGCCGAATATGGCTACACCTTC	CASSIGWAEYGYTF
TRBV2	TRBJ2-5	.	TRBD1	TGTGCCAGCAGGGGACAGGGGCTCGGGGGGACCCAGTACTTC	CASRGQGLGGTQYF
TRBV5-1	TRBJ2-5	.	.	TGCGCCAGCAGCTTGGGGACAGCCCCTTGGGGAGAGACCCAGTACTTC	CASSLGTAPWGETQYF
TRBV9	TRBJ2-3	.	.	TGTGCCAGCAGCGGAGGGGCTAGCCGGAGGGAGACAGATACGCAGTATTTT	CASSGGASRRETDTQYF
TRBV28	TRBJ2-5	.	TRBD2	TGTGCCAGCAGTTTATCAATAAGCGGGAGCAGGGAGACCCAGTACTTC	CASSLSISGSRETQYF
TRBV27	TRBJ1-4	.	.	TGTGCCAGCCGCCCAGGGTTAGGACAGGAAAAACTGTTTTTT	CASRPGLGQEKLFF
TRBV6-6	TRBJ2-7	once	TRBD1	TGTGCCAGCACCCGGGACAGGGAGGCCTACGAGCAGTACTTC	CASTRDREAYEQYF